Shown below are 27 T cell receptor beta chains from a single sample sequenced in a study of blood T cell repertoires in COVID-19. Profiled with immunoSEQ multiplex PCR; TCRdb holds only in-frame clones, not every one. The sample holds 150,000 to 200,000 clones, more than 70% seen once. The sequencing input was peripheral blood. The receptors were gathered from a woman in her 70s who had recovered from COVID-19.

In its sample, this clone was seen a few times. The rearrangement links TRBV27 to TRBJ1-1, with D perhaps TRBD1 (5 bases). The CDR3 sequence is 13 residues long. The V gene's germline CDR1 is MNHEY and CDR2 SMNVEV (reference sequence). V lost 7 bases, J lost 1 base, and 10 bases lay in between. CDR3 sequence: CASKWTRNTEAFF. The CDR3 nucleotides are TGTGCCAGCAAGTGGACAAGGAACACTGAAGCTTTCTTT.

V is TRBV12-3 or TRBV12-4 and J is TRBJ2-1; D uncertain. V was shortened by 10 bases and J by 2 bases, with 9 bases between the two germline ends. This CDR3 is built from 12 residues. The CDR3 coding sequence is TGTGCCACACAAGAAACCTACAATGAGCAGTTCTTC. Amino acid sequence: CATQETYNEQFF.

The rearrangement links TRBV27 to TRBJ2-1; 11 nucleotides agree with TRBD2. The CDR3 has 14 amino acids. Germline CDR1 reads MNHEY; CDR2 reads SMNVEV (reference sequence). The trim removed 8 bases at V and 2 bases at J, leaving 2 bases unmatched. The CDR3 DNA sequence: TGTGCCAGCCGACTAGCGGGAACCTACAATGAGCAGTTCTTC. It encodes CASRLAGTYNEQFF.

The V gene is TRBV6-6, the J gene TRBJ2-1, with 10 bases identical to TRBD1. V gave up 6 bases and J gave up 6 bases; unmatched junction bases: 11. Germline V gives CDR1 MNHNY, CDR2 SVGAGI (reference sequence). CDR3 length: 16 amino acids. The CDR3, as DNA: TGTGCCAGCAGCCTTCTTCCGGGACAGGGGCCCAATGAGCAGTTCTTC. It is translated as CASSLLPGQGPNEQFF.

This CDR3 reads CASSPLHGVYSPLHF. The CDR3 DNA follows: TGCGCCAGCAGCCCCCTCCACGGGGTCTATTCACCCCTCCACTTT. This chain uses TRBV4-1 with TRBJ1-6; D is unclear. Germline V gives CDR1 MGHRA, CDR2 YSYEKL. V dropped 4 bases and J dropped 8 bases, with 15 bases sitting between them. CDR3 size: 15 residues.

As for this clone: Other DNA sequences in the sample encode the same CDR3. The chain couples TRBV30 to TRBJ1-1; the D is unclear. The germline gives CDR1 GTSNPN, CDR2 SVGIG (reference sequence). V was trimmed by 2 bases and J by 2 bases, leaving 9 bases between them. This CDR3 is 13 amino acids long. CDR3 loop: CAWSREGNTEAFF. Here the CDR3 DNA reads TGTGCCTGGAGTAGGGAGGGAAACACTGAAGCTTTCTTT.

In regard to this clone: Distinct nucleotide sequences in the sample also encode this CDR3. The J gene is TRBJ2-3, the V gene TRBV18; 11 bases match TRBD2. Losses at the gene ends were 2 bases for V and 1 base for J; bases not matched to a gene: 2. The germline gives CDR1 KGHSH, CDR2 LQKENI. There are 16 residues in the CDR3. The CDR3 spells CASSPGTSGRTDTQYF. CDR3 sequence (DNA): TGTGCCAGCTCACCAGGGACTAGCGGACGCACAGATACGCAGTATTTT.

CDR3 region: CASSSQEGLHSYGYTF. The CDR3, as DNA: TGTGCCAGCTCATCCCAGGAGGGACTACATAGCTATGGCTACACCTTC. This sequence joins TRBV18 and TRBJ1-2; D possibly corresponds to TRBD1 (5 bases). The V gene's germline CDR1 is KGHSH and CDR2 LQKENI. The V end was cut by 5 bases, the J end by 4 bases, with 20 bases between. The CDR3 spans 16 residues. Together with reference TRBV18 and TRBJ1-2, the CDR3 gives the full variable domain: NAGVMQNPRHLVRRRGQEARLRCSPMKGHSHVYWYRQLPEEGLKFMVYLQKENIIDESGMPKERFSAEFPKEGPSILRIQQVVRGDSAAYFCASSSQEGLHSYGYTFGSGTRLTVV.

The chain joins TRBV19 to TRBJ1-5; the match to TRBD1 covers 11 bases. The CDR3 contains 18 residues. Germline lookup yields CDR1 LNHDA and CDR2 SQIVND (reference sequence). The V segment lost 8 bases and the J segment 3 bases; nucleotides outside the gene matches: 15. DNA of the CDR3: TGTGCCAGTCGACGGGACAGGGGGAGTGGGAAGGCCAATCAGCCCCAGCATTTT. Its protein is CASRRDRGSGKANQPQHF.

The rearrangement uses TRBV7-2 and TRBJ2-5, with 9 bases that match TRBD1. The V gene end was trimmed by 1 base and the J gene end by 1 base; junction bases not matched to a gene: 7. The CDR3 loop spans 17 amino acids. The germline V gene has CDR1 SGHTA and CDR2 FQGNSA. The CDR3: CASSLGGDRDLQETQYF. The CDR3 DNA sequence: TGTGCCAGCAGCTTAGGGGGGGACAGGGACCTCCAAGAGACCCAGTACTTC.

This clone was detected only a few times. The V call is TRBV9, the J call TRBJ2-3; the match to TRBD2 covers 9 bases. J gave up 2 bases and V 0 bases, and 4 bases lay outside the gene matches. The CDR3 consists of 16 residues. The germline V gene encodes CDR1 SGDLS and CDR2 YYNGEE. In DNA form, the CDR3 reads TGTGCCAGCAGCGTAGGGCCTAGCGGGGCCACAGATACGCAGTATTTT. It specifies CASSVGPSGATDTQYF.

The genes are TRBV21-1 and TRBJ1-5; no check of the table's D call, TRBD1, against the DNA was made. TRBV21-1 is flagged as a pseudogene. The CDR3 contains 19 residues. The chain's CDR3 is CASSPPSEKGAGSNQPQHF. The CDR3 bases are TGTGCCAGCAGCCCCCCCTCAGAAAAGGGGGCGGGTAGCAATCAGCCCCAGCATTTT.

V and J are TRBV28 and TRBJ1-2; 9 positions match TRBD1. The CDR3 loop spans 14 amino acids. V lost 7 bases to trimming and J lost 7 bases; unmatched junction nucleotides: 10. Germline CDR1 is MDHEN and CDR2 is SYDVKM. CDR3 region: CASTPQQGASGYTF. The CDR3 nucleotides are TGTGCCAGCACCCCCCAACAGGGGGCCAGTGGCTACACCTTC.

CDR3 protein: CASTPDSRSGNTIYF. The CDR3 nucleotides are TGTGCCAGCACCCCGGACAGCCGCTCTGGAAACACCATATATTTT. The V gene is TRBV6-5, the J gene TRBJ1-3; a weak D match, TRBD1 (6 bases). Between the trimmed V and J ends, which lost 7 bases and 0 bases, there was a span of 13 bases. The CDR3 covers 15 residues. Per the germline V gene, CDR1 is MNHEY and CDR2 is SVGAGI.

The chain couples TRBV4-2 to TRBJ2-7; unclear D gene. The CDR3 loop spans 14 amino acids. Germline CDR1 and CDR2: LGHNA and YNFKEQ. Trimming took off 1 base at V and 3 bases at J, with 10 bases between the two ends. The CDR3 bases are TGTGCCAGCAGCCAAGGGGCAGGTTTCTACGAGCAGTACTTC. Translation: CASSQGAGFYEQYF.

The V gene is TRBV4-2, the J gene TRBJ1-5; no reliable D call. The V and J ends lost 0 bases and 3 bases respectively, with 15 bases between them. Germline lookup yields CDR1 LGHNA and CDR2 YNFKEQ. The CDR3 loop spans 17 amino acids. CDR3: CASSQEGRDSYNQPQHF. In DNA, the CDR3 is TGTGCCAGCAGCCAAGAGGGCCGGGATTCCTACAATCAGCCCCAGCATTTT.

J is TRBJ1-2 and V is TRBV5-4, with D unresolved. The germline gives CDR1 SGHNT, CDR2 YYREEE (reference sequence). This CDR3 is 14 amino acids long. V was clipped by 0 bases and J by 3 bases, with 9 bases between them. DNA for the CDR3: TGTGCCAGCAGCTTGGGTACCGCGGACTATGGCTACACCTTC. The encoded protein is CASSLGTADYGYTF.

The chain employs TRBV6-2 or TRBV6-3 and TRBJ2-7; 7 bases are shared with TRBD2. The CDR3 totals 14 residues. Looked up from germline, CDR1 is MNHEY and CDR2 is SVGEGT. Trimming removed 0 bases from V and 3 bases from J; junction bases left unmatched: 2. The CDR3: CASSYSGGNYEQYF. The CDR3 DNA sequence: TGTGCCAGCAGTTACTCGGGAGGGAACTACGAGCAGTACTTC.

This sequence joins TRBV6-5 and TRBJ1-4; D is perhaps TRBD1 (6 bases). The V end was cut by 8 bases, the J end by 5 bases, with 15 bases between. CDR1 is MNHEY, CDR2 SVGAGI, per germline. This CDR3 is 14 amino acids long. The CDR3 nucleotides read TGTGCCAGCGGCCGAGACAGGCAAAATGAAAAACTGTTTTTT. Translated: CASGRDRQNEKLFF.

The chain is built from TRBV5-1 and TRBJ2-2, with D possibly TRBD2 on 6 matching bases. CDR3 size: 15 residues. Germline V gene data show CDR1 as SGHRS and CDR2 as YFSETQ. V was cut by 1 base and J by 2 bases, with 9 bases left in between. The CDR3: CASSLRTTNTGELFF. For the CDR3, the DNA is TGCGCCAGCAGCTTGCGGACTACTAACACCGGGGAGCTGTTTTTT.

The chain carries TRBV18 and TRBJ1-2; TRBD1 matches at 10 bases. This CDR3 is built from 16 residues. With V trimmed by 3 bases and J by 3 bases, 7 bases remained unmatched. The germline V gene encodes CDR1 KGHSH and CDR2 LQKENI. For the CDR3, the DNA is TGTGCCAGCTCACCGACAGACAGGGGGCTTGACTATGGCTACACCTTC. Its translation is CASSPTDRGLDYGYTF.

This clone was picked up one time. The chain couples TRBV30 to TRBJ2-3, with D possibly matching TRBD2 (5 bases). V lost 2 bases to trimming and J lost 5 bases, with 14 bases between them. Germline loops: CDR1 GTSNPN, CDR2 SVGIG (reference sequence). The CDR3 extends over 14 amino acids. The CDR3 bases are TGTGCCTGGAGTACCGGGGTCTCCGGAGATACGCAGTATTTT. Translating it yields CAWSTGVSGDTQYF.

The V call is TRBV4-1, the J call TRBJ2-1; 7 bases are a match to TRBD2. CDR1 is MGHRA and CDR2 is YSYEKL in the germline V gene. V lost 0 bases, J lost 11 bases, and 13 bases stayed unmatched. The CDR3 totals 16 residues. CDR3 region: CASSQDIGLAEGKQFF. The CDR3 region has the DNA TGCGCCAGCAGCCAAGATATAGGGCTAGCGGAGGGAAAGCAGTTCTTC.

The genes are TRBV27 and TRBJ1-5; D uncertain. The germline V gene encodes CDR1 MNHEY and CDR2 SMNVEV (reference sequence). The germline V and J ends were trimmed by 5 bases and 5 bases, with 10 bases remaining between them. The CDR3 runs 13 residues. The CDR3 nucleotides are TGTGCCAGCAGTCCCCGGACTGATCAGCCCCAGCATTTT. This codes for CASSPRTDQPQHF.

The CDR3 coding sequence is TGCGCCAGCAGCCCGGGACAGGTGACAACTAATGAAAAACTGTTTTTT. As protein: CASSPGQVTTNEKLFF. V and J are TRBV4-1 and TRBJ1-4, with 8 bases matching TRBD1. J lost 0 bases, V lost 4 bases, and 4 bases had no gene match. The length of the CDR3 is 16 residues. Germline V lookup: CDR1 MGHRA, CDR2 YSYEKL.

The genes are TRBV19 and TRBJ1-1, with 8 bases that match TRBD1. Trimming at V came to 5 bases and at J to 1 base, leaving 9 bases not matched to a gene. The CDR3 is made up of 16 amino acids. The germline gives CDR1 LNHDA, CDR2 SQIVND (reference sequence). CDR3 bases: TGTGCCAGTAGTCCCCCGGACAGGGTCTGGAACACTGAAGCTTTCTTT. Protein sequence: CASSPPDRVWNTEAFF.

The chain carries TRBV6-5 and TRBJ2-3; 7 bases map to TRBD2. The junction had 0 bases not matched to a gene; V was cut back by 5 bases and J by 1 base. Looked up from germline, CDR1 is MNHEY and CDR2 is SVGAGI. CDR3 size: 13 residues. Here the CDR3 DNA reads TGTGCCAGCAGTCGGGGGGGCACAGATACGCAGTATTTT. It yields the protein CASSRGGTDTQYF.